This T cell receptor beta chain was documented in a study of vaccination effects on CD4 cells after COVID-19. About the research overall: Wells each received over 1.5 million PBMC, cultured with 10 IU/ml IL-2 and around 10 ug/ml peptides. Study observations and caveats: In the late period after vaccination, infection- and vaccine-induced clones contracted markedly. There was only 1 of 255 vaccine-induced clones in healthy vaccinees that cross-reacted with common cold coronaviruses.

Scientists isolated CD4+ T cells after a roughly ten-day culture period ended. Vaccination of participants consisted of two doses of either the BNT162b2 or mRNA-1273 vaccine. On days 3 and 7, fresh IL-2 medium replaced half the medium. Here immunoSEQ multiplex PCR was the method, and the copy in TCRdb shows in-frame clones only, minus some. The sample gives over 8,000 clones, about 75% of which show up once; approximately 10% is in the top ten. This clone was found once. What it binds is unknown. J was trimmed by 5 bases and V by 4 bases; bases with no gene match: 7. CDR1 MDHEN and CDR2 SYDVKM come from the germline V gene. There are 14 residues in the CDR3.

This sequence joins TRBV28 and TRBJ1-2, with TRBD1 identical over 7 bases. This clonotype was obtained from a human donor who received a COVID-19 vaccine. The source material was CD4+ T cells from PBMCs cultured without peptide, sampled after COVID-19 vaccination. This chain's CDR3 is CASSSIQGRYGYTF. CDR3 bases: TGTGCCAGCAGTTCGATACAGGGGCGGTATGGCTACACCTTC.